This T cell receptor beta chain stems from a study of PD-L1 blockade in urothelial cancer. Across the whole study: Of prior chemotherapy regimens, patients had received between 0 and 3. At 6 weeks and at 3 weeks (second dose) after treatment start, blood was analyzed.

Synthetic TCR analog templates were spiked into each PCR. Method: immunoSEQ multiplex PCR; TCRdb's copy keeps in-frame clones and lacks some. The top ten clones hold approximately 15% of a sample with about 85,000 clones, 70% to 90% of them seen once. Time point reported: pretreatment peripheral blood. This specimen was PBMCs, taken around atezolizumab (anti-PD-L1) treatment. This TCR came from a man between 60 and 75 years old with urothelial cancer.

In DNA form, the CDR3 reads TGTGCCAGCGGAGAAAGCTCCTACAATGAGCAGTTCTTC. Translation: CASGESSYNEQFF. The chain carries TRBV9 and TRBJ2-1; D remains ambiguous. The CDR3 is 13 amino acids. V gave up 7 bases and J gave up 0 bases, with 8 bases separating them. CDR1 and CDR2 from the germline V gene are SGDLS and YYNGEE.